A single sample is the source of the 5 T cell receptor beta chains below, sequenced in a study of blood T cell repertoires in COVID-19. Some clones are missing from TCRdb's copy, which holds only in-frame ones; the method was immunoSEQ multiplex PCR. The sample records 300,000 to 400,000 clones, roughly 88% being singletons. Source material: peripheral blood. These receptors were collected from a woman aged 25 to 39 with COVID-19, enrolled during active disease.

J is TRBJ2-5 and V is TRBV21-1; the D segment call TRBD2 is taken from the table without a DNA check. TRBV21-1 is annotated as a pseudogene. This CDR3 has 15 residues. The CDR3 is CASSTQEGYQETQYF. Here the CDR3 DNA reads TGTGCCAGCAGCACCCAGGAGGGCTACCAAGAGACCCAGTACTTC.

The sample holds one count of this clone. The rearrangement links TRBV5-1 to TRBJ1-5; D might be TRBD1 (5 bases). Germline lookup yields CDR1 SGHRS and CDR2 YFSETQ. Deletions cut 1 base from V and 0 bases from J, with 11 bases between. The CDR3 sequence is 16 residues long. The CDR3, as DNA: TGCGCCAGCAGCTTGCAGGGCCCCTATAGCAATCAGCCCCAGCATTTT. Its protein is CASSLQGPYSNQPQHF.

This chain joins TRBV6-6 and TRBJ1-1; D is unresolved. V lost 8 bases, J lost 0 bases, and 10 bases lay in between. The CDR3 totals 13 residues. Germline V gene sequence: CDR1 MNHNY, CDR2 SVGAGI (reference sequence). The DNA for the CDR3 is TGTGCCAGCCTCCCACATCTGAACACTGAAGCTTTCTTT. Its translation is CASLPHLNTEAFF.

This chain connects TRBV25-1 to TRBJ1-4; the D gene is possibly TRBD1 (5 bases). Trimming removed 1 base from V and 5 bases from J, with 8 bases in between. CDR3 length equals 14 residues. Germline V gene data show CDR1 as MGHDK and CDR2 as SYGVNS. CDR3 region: CASSESGWNEKLFF. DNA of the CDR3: TGTGCCAGCAGTGAATCAGGGTGGAATGAAAAACTGTTTTTT.

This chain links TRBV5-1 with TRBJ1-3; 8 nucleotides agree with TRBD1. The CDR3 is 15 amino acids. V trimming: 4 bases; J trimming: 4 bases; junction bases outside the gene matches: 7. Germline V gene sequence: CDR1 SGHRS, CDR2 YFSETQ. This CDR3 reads CASSLQGVDGNTIYF. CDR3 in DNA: TGCGCCAGCAGCCTACAGGGGGTAGACGGAAACACCATATATTTT.